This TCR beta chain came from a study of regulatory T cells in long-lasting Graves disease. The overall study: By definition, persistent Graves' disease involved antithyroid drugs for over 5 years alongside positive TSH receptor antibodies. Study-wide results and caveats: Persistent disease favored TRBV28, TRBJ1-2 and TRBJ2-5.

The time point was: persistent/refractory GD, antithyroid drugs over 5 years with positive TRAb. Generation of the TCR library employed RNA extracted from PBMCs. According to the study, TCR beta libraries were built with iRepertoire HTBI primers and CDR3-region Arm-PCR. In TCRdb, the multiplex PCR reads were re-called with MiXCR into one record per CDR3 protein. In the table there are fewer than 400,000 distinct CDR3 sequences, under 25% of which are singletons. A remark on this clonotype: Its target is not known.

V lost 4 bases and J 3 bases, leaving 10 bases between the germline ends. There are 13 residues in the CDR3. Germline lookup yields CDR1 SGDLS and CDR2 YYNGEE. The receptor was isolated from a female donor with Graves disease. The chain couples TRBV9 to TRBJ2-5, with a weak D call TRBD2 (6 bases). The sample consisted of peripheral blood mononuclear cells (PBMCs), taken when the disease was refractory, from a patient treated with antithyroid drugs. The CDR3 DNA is TGTGCCAGCAGCCGGGGACTTGAAGAGACCCAGTACTTC. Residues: CASSRGLEETQYF.